The T cell receptor (beta chain) under discussion was sequenced for a study of shared clonotypes between healthy human individuals. In this sample, this clone turned up many times. The assay was carried out at the deep level. The repertoire was sequenced with immunoSEQ multiplex PCR; TCRdb's copy has only in-frame clones and lacks some. In the table there are 600,000 to 750,000 clones, about 78% of which are singletons. The source is a woman in her thirties in good health. Sequencing input: memory CD4+ T cells sorted from blood. Indicated subset: CD45RA-negative fraction.

This chain's CDR3 is CASSLNRDNHGYTF. CDR3 sequence (DNA): TGTGCCAGCAGTTTAAACAGGGACAATCATGGCTACACCTTC. V usage is TRBV28 and J usage is TRBJ1-2, with D tentatively TRBD1 (6 bases). With 2 bases removed from V and 6 bases from J, the gap between germline ends came to 13 bases. Looked up from germline, CDR1 is MDHEN and CDR2 is SYDVKM. The CDR3 consists of 14 residues.